The clone carrying this TCR beta chain was seen only a few times. What it recognizes is unknown. The CDR3 totals 14 residues. The ends lost 6 bases at V and 7 bases at J; junction bases unmatched: 11. These data belong to a study of T-cell reconstitution after alpha-beta-depleted transplantation in children. Using unique molecular identifiers, the investigators prepared the TCRbeta library. Via MiXCR, TCRdb re-called the PCR reads, giving one row per CDR3 protein. Of about 980,000 distinct CDR3 sequences in the sample, roughly 29% were seen once. Study conclusions and caveats: Reportedly, roughly two months post-transplant, alpha-beta T cells arose from several hundred expanded graft clones. Surviving recipient T cells and thymic progenitors underlay high day-60 TCRbeta diversity in some patients. A year post-transplant, T-cell counts and diversity derived mostly from newly produced T cells.

Sequenced material: PBMCs, mostly from graft donor cells, taken 360 days after TCRalphabeta/CD19-depleted stem cell transplant. The rearrangement uses TRBV12-3 or TRBV12-4 and TRBJ1-2, with 7 bases fitting TRBD1. This clonotype was obtained from a boy younger than two who had a stem cell transplant for SCID, so the T cells may come from the graft donor. Here the CDR3 DNA reads TGTGCCAGCAGCACCCAGAGGGGGCGATTTGGCTACACCTTC. Translation gives CASSTQRGRFGYTF.